This TCR beta chain was profiled in a study of T cell changes during pregnancy in multiple sclerosis. The CDR3 runs 14 residues. Germline V gene lookup returns CDR1 SGHRS and CDR2 YFSETQ. With 7 bases removed from V and 4 bases from J, the gap between germline ends came to 15 bases. Only in-frame clones appear in the TCRdb table, and some are missing; sequencing was by immunoSEQ multiplex PCR. The sample has 20,000 to 25,000 clones, 90% to 95% seen once; the top ten hold approximately 7%. This receptor was taken from a female donor with multiple sclerosis, enrolled in a pregnancy study. Source: CD8+ T cells from peripheral blood mononuclear cells, taken in the third trimester of pregnancy. The chain joins TRBV5-1 to TRBJ2-1, with D possibly being TRBD2 (6 bases). The CDR3 DNA reads TGCGCCAGCCGTCCCGGCGGGGCGTACAATGAGCAGTTCTTC. This translates into CASRPGGAYNEQFF.